A single sample is the source of the 25 T cell receptor beta chains below, sequenced in a study of T cell clonality in common variable immunodeficiency. Using immunoSEQ multiplex PCR, the repertoire was profiled, and TCRdb retains in-frame clones only, with some absent. The sample yields more than 55,000 clones, without any singletons. What was sequenced was peripheral blood mononuclear cells. The receptors were gathered from a person aged 18 to 75 in good health.

This clone came up many times. The read terminates 3 residues ahead of where the CDR3 ends, so the germline J gene completes it. The V and J genes are TRBV27 and TRBJ1-6; tentatively, D is TRBD1 (6 bases). The germline V gene has CDR1 MNHEY and CDR2 SMNVEV (reference sequence). This CDR3 comprises 14 residues. V lost 3 bases and J lost 9, with 12 bases in between. This CDR3 reads CASSFQGRSSPLHF. Incomplete CDR3 DNA: TGTGCCAGCAGTTTTCAGGGGCGATCTTCACCC.

This clone occurred many times. The read ends 3 residues before the CDR3 terminus; that terminus is restored from the germline J gene. The chain has TRBV20-1 and TRBJ2-3; D perhaps matches TRBD1 (5 bases). The CDR3 has 13 residues. Trimming left V 1 base short and J 2 bases short, with 7 bases between. CDR1 DFQATT and CDR2 SNEGSKA come from the germline V gene (reference sequence). CDR3 sequence reads: CSARGQNTDTQYF. The DNA read from the CDR3 is TGCAGTGCTAGAGGACAGAACACAGATACG.

Many counts were recorded for this clone. The read halts 3 residues ahead of the CDR3 end, with the missing end drawn from the germline J gene. This rearrangement joins TRBV7-8 to TRBJ2-7; 9 positions agree with TRBD2. The CDR3 extends over 15 amino acids. V shed 4 bases and J 2 bases; nucleotides not matched to a gene: 6. Germline V CDR1 and CDR2: SGHVS, FQNEAQ. CDR3 bases read: TGTGCCAGCAGCTCAACTAGCGGGTACCCCTACGAG. Translation: CASSSTSGYPYE. The whole CDR3 protein is CASSSTSGYPYEQYF. Together with reference TRBV7-8 and TRBJ2-7, the CDR3 gives the full variable domain: GAGVSQSPRYKVAKRGQDVALRCDPISGHVSLFWYQQALGQGPEFLTYFQNEAQLDKSGLPSDRFFAERPEGSVSTLKIQRTQQEDSAVYLCASSSTSGYPYEQYFGPGTRLTVT.

This clone occurred many times. With the read ending 3 residues before the CDR3 end, the germline J gene is used to fill in that end. The chain uses TRBV28 and TRBJ2-7; TRBD2 matches at 7 bases. From germline, CDR1 is MDHEN and CDR2 SYDVKM. The CDR3 is made up of 15 amino acids. The J segment lost 1 base and the V segment lost 4 bases, leaving 7 bases of the junction unmatched. The CDR3 bases that were read are TGTGCCAGCAGTTCCATGCGGGAGTTGTCCTACGAG. It translates to CASSSMRELSYE. The entire CDR3 protein is CASSSMRELSYEQYF.

This clone was counted ten times or more. CDR3 bases read: TGCAGTGCCGAGGGCACTGAA. Its translation is CSAEGTE. In full, the CDR3 is CSAEGTEAFF. This chain joins TRBV20-1 and TRBJ1-1, with no clear D. With the read ending 3 residues before the CDR3 end, the germline J gene is used to fill in that end. V was trimmed by 6 bases and J by 4 bases, leaving 6 bases between them. This CDR3 has 10 residues. The germline V gene has CDR1 DFQATT and CDR2 SNEGSKA (reference sequence).

This clone was seen ten or more times. Read coverage stops 3 residues before the CDR3 terminus; the germline J gene supplies the remainder. The J gene is TRBJ2-7, the V gene TRBV2; a possible D gene is TRBD2 (8 bases). Germline V gene data show CDR1 as SNHLY and CDR2 as FYNNEI. CDR3 length: 16 residues. V shed 2 bases and J shed 0 bases, with 14 bases lying between them. The CDR3 bases that were read are TGTGCCAGCAGTGAAAGGGGGCGGGAGGCCTCCTACGAG. Translated, it gives CASSERGREASYE. The full CDR3 protein is CASSERGREASYEQYF.

This clone appeared many times. The read ends 3 residues early relative to the CDR3; the germline J gene fills the gap. This chain joins TRBV20-1 and TRBJ2-1; 8 bases fit TRBD2. Looked up from germline, CDR1 is DFQATT and CDR2 is SNEGSKA (reference sequence). The CDR3 runs 16 residues. V trimming: 0 bases; J trimming: 7 bases; junction bases outside the gene matches: 11. Incomplete CDR3 DNA: TGCAGTGCTAGAGACCCGCGGTCCCGGGGGGGTAATGAG. This codes for CSARDPRSRGGNE. The entire CDR3 sequence reads CSARDPRSRGGNEQFF.

This clone was found many times. The DNA ends 3 residues before the CDR3 does, and the rest of the CDR3 is filled in from the germline J gene. The chain employs TRBV20-1 and TRBJ1-5; possibly TRBD1 for D (5 bases). Germline values: CDR1 DFQATT, CDR2 SNEGSKA (reference sequence). V gave up 5 bases and J gave up 3 bases, with 14 bases separating them. There are 14 residues in the CDR3. This chain's CDR3 is CSASHRKANQPQHF. The DNA read from the CDR3 is TGCAGTGCTTCTCACAGGAAAGCCAATCAGCCC.

Ten or more counts support this clone. The DNA ends 3 residues before the CDR3 does, and the rest of the CDR3 is filled in from the germline J gene. V and J are TRBV7-9 and TRBJ1-4; TRBD1 might be the D (6 bases). Germline values: CDR1 SEHNR, CDR2 FQNEAQ (reference sequence). With 2 bases removed from V and 8 bases from J, the gap between germline ends came to 9 bases. The CDR3 is 13 amino acids. The CDR3 loop reads CASSLQGHEKLFF. The sequenced part of the CDR3 DNA is TGTGCCAGCAGCTTACAGGGACACGAAAAA.

This clone was counted many times. The read finishes 3 residues shy of the CDR3 end, and the germline J gene is used to complete it. The chain couples TRBV7-2 to TRBJ2-7; 10 bases line up with TRBD1. With 5 bases clipped from V and 3 bases from J, the junction kept 4 bases outside the gene matches. The CDR3 totals 14 residues. The germline CDR1 and CDR2 sequences are SGHTA and FQGNSA. The chain's CDR3 is CASSRDRGRYEQYF. The DNA read from the CDR3 is TGTGCCAGCAGCCGGGACAGGGGTCGCTACGAG. Drawing the rest from reference TRBV7-2 and TRBJ2-7, the complete variable domain is GAGVSQSPSNKVTEKGKDVELRCDPISGHTALYWYRQSLGQGLEFLIYFQGNSAPDKSGLPSDRFSAERTGGSVSTLTIQRTQQEDSAVYLCASSRDRGRYEQYFGPGTRLTVT.

This clone was detected many times. CDR3 loop: CASSLHQGADTQYF. The DNA read from the CDR3 is TGTGCCAGCAGCCTCCATCAGGGGGCAGATACG. The chain carries TRBV7-9 and TRBJ2-3, with TRBD1 identical over 7 bases. The CDR3 extends 3 residues past the end of the read, so its final part is completed from the germline J gene. V lost 5 bases to trimming and J lost 4 bases; unmatched junction nucleotides: 6. CDR1 and CDR2 from the germline V gene are SEHNR and FQNEAQ (reference sequence). The CDR3 is 14 amino acids.

This clone was counted ten times or more. Read sequence stops 3 residues before the CDR3 end, and the germline J gene provides the missing end. This chain joins TRBV30 and TRBJ2-7, with TRBD2 identical over 12 bases. The J segment lost 2 bases and the V segment lost 3 bases, leaving 5 bases of the junction unmatched. The CDR3 is made up of 15 amino acids. Germline values: CDR1 GTSNPN, CDR2 SVGIG (reference sequence). CDR3: CAWSPGLAGTYEQYF. The CDR3 bases that were read are TGTGCCTGGAGCCCAGGACTAGCGGGGACCTACGAG.

This clone has a count of ten or more. The read ends 3 residues shy of where the CDR3 ends; the end is completed using the germline J gene. The chain recombines TRBV6-2 or TRBV6-3 with TRBJ2-1; TRBD2 matches 8 bases. V lost 5 bases and J lost 1; bases outside the gene matches: 7. The CDR3 covers 16 residues. Germline loops: CDR1 MNHEY, CDR2 SVGEGT. The CDR3 loop is CASSLFSGNSYNEQFF. The sequenced part of the CDR3 DNA is TGTGCCAGCAGTCTATTTAGCGGGAATTCCTACAATGAG.

This clone was counted at least ten times. The read terminates 3 residues ahead of where the CDR3 ends, so the germline J gene completes it. V is TRBV28 and J is TRBJ2-1; D is ambiguous. The CDR3 runs 14 residues. V lost 7 bases and J lost 3, with 13 bases in between. Looked up from germline, CDR1 is MDHEN and CDR2 is SYDVKM. The CDR3: CASTDAVLYNEQFF. CDR3 DNA, as far as it was read: TGTGCCAGCACTGATGCGGTACTCTACAATGAG.

This clone was counted ten times or more. The CDR3 spells CASSPSTGVVETQYF. CDR3 DNA, as far as it was read: TGTGCCAGTAGTCCCTCTACAGGGGTGGTAGAGACC. The rearrangement links TRBV19 to TRBJ2-5, with 7 bases lining up with TRBD1. The CDR3 extends 3 residues past the end of the read, so its final part is completed from the germline J gene. This CDR3 is 15 amino acids long. Germline loops: CDR1 LNHDA, CDR2 SQIVND (reference sequence). J gave up 4 bases and V 5 bases, and 10 bases lay outside the gene matches.

This clone was seen ten or more times. The read terminates 3 residues before the CDR3 end, so the remaining end is supplied by the germline J gene. The chain joins TRBV7-2 to TRBJ2-5; D possibly corresponds to TRBD1 (5 bases). This CDR3 has 14 amino acids. The V gene lost 5 bases and the J gene lost 2 bases, with 12 bases spanning the gap. CDR1 and CDR2 from the germline V gene are SGHTA and FQGNSA. Incomplete CDR3 DNA: TGTGCCAGCAGCCGAGACAGTCTGCAAGAGACC. Protein: CASSRDSLQET. The full CDR3 sequence reads CASSRDSLQETQYF.

This clone came up many times. The CDR3 end lies 3 residues beyond the end of the read and is filled in from the germline J gene. This chain uses TRBV19 with TRBJ2-1; 10 bases line up with TRBD1. Germline V gene lookup returns CDR1 LNHDA and CDR2 SQIVND (reference sequence). V lost 5 bases to trimming and J lost 8 bases; unmatched junction nucleotides: 9. The CDR3 is made up of 15 amino acids. Incomplete CDR3 DNA: TGTGCCAGTAGTCAAGGACAGGGGGGCGGAGATGAG. Its translation: CASSQGQGGGDE. The full CDR3 reads CASSQGQGGGDEQFF.

In regard to this clone: The read ends 3 residues before the CDR3 terminus; that terminus is restored from the germline J gene. The J gene is TRBJ2-7, the V gene TRBV29-1, with 7 bases aligning to TRBD1. The V gene's germline CDR1 is SQVTM and CDR2 ANQGSEA. V lost 5 bases and J lost 4; bases outside the gene matches: 8. The CDR3 contains 13 residues. The CDR3 DNA, read in part, is TGCAGCGTTCAGGGACAGCAAGCTTACGAG. Amino acid sequence: CSVQGQQAYE. The full CDR3 is CSVQGQQAYEQYF.

For this clone: The missing CDR3 end, 3 residues past where the read stops, is filled in from the germline J gene. The genes are TRBV2 and TRBJ1-6; 11 nucleotides agree with TRBD1. With V trimmed by 7 bases and J by 10 bases, 3 bases remained unmatched. Germline CDR1 is SNHLY and CDR2 is FYNNEI. The CDR3 is 13 residues long. The CDR3 DNA, read in part, is TGTGCCAGCATGGACAGGGGGCAGTCACCC. Amino acids: CASMDRGQSP. The full CDR3 protein reads CASMDRGQSPLHF.

This clone was detected many times. The read is 3 residues too short to cover the CDR3 end, so that end is filled in from the germline J gene. The J gene is TRBJ2-5, the V gene TRBV20-1; TRBD1 matches 8 bases. With V trimmed by 4 bases and J by 2 bases, 3 bases remained unmatched. The CDR3 covers 13 residues. The germline V gene encodes CDR1 DFQATT and CDR2 SNEGSKA (reference sequence). CDR3 region: CSATGGPQETQYF. The CDR3 bases that were read are TGCAGTGCTACAGGGGGCCCACAAGAGACC.

This clone was counted ten times or more. Sequencing ends 3 residues short of the CDR3 end; the germline J gene provides the rest. V usage is TRBV11-3 and J usage is TRBJ2-1; 9 positions agree with TRBD2. Germline loops: CDR1 SGHNT, CDR2 YENEEA. The CDR3 consists of 14 residues. V was pared by 5 bases and J by 7 bases, with 6 bases of the junction left unmatched. The CDR3 sequence is CASSPGTSYNEQFF. CDR3 DNA (partial): TGTGCCAGCAGCCCCGGGACTAGCTATAATGAG. Full variable domain (remainder filled in from reference TRBV11-3 and TRBJ2-1): EAGVVQSPRYKIIEKKQPVAFWCNPISGHNTLYWYLQNLGQGPELLIRYENEEAVDDSQLPKDRFSAERLKGVDSTLKIQPAELGDSAVYLCASSPGTSYNEQFFGPGTRLTVL.

This clone was picked up many times. CDR3 sequence: CASSTGEETQYF. The CDR3 bases that were read are TGTGCCAGCAGTACCGGGGAGGAGACC. This sequence joins TRBV5-4 and TRBJ2-5; D possibly corresponds to TRBD2 (5 bases). The CDR3 extends 3 residues past the end of the read, so its final part is completed from the germline J gene. The CDR3 spans 12 residues. V was cut by 5 bases and J by 5 bases, with 10 bases left in between. Germline values: CDR1 SGHNT, CDR2 YYREEE (reference sequence).

This clone was found many times. The CDR3 end is not reached by the read, which stops 3 residues before it; the germline J gene fills it in. The chain recombines TRBV7-2 with TRBJ2-1, with a possible D match to TRBD1 (5 bases). CDR3 length equals 15 residues. Germline loops: CDR1 SGHTA, CDR2 FQGNSA. Deletions cut 4 bases from V and 4 bases from J, with 14 bases between. CDR3 DNA, as far as it was read: TGTGCCAGCAGCTCTCGAGACAGCCTATACAATGAG. Amino acid sequence: CASSSRDSLYNE. The whole CDR3 region reads CASSSRDSLYNEQFF.

This clone was seen at least ten times. The CDR3 end falls 3 residues outside the read, so it is completed with the germline J gene. The V and J genes are TRBV20-1 and TRBJ1-1, with D possibly TRBD1 on 6 matching bases. The CDR3 runs to 12 residues. The germline gives CDR1 DFQATT, CDR2 SNEGSKA (reference sequence). The CDR3 spells CSARQGTSSAFF. Partial CDR3 DNA: TGCAGTGCTCGCCAGGGGACGAGCTCA.

This clone was counted many times. CDR3: CSAMRQSSSYEQYF. Partial CDR3 DNA: TGCAGTGCTATGCGGCAGAGTAGTTCCTACGAG. This rearrangement joins TRBV20-1 to TRBJ2-7; D is undetermined. The read ends 3 residues early relative to the CDR3; the germline J gene fills the gap. V was clipped by 4 bases and J by 1 base, with 14 bases between them. In germline, CDR1 is DFQATT, CDR2 SNEGSKA (reference sequence). The CDR3 is made up of 14 amino acids.